A single sample gave rise to the 30 T cell receptor beta chains below, sequenced in a study of blood T cell repertoires in COVID-19. Sequencing was performed with immunoSEQ multiplex PCR; in TCRdb, only in-frame clones are kept and a portion is missing. This table holds 150,000 to 200,000 clones, roughly 80% found once. Sequencing used peripheral blood. The source of these receptors is a woman over 75 with COVID-19, enrolled during active disease.

CDR3 protein: CASSQTAPGLASEQYF. In nucleotides, the CDR3 is TGCGCCAGCAGCCAGACTGCACCGGGACTAGCGAGCGAGCAGTACTTC. This chain uses TRBV4-1 with TRBJ2-7; 10 bases line up with TRBD2. This CDR3 is 16 amino acids long. V shed 3 bases and J 6 bases; nucleotides not matched to a gene: 11. The germline gives CDR1 MGHRA, CDR2 YSYEKL.

The rearrangement links TRBV19 to TRBJ2-1, with 15 bases matching TRBD2. V lost 10 bases to trimming and J lost 8 bases; unmatched junction nucleotides: 3. CDR3 size: 13 residues. Germline V CDR1 and CDR2: LNHDA, SQIVND (reference sequence). DNA for the CDR3: TGTGCCACCAGGACTAGCGGGGGGGATGAGCAGTTCTTC. Translation gives CATRTSGGDEQFF.

This rearrangement joins TRBV20-1 to TRBJ2-5; D is uncertain. Trimming cost V 8 bases and J 0 bases, with 7 bases left between them. There are 11 residues in the CDR3. Germline CDR1 DFQATT, CDR2 SNEGSKA (reference sequence). CDR3: CSREYQETQYF. DNA for the CDR3: TGCAGTAGAGAATACCAAGAGACCCAGTACTTC.

V usage is TRBV27 and J usage is TRBJ2-3, with TRBD2 identical over 8 bases. The CDR3 has 15 residues. The V gene end was trimmed by 3 bases and the J gene end by 9 bases; junction bases not matched to a gene: 11. From germline, CDR1 is MNHEY and CDR2 SMNVEV (reference sequence). CDR3 in amino acids: CASSFGLATKPTQYF. The CDR3 bases are TGTGCCAGCAGTTTTGGACTAGCAACCAAACCCACGCAGTATTTT.

The chain joins TRBV5-1 to TRBJ1-1, with a weak D call TRBD1 (6 bases). V lost 0 bases, J lost 7 bases, and 13 bases lay in between. The CDR3 sequence is 14 residues long. The germline V gene encodes CDR1 SGHRS and CDR2 YFSETQ. CDR3: CASSLEGRGREAFF. The CDR3 DNA sequence: TGCGCCAGCAGCTTGGAGGGCAGGGGACGTGAAGCTTTCTTT.

This clone was found many times. V usage is TRBV27 and J usage is TRBJ2-7; possibly TRBD1 for D (6 bases). This CDR3 has 14 amino acids. Germline V lookup: CDR1 MNHEY, CDR2 SMNVEV (reference sequence). The V gene lost 7 bases and the J gene lost 0 bases, with 13 bases spanning the gap. The CDR3 protein is CASKKTGNSYEQYF. The CDR3 coding sequence is TGTGCCAGCAAAAAGACAGGAAACTCCTACGAGCAGTACTTC.

This clone was seen a handful of times. This chain uses TRBV2 with TRBJ2-4; 8 bases align to TRBD1. CDR1 and CDR2 from the germline V gene are SNHLY and FYNNEI. V shed 1 base, J shed 11 bases, and the junction held 4 bases outside the gene matches. This CDR3 region has 13 residues. CDR3 protein: CASSEGQGYLQYF. CDR3 bases: TGTGCCAGCAGTGAAGGACAGGGGTACCTTCAGTACTTC.

The chain's CDR3 is CASSLVAGSYEQYF. CDR3 nucleotides: TGCGCCAGCAGCTTGGTGGCAGGTAGCTACGAGCAGTACTTC. V and J are TRBV5-1 and TRBJ2-7; D is uncertain. The CDR3 has 14 residues. Germline CDR1 reads SGHRS; CDR2 reads YFSETQ. The ends were cut back, 0 bases at V and 3 bases at J, with 10 bases in the middle.

The chain links TRBV6-5 to TRBJ2-5; a possible D gene is TRBD1 (7 bases). The germline gives CDR1 MNHEY, CDR2 SVGAGI. CDR3 length equals 13 residues. The germline V and J ends were trimmed by 10 bases and 5 bases, with 17 bases remaining between them. The CDR3 loop is CATREGAGETQYF. CDR3 bases: TGTGCCACCAGAGAGGGGGCGGGGGAGACCCAGTACTTC.

This chain links TRBV6-6 with TRBJ2-7, with 7 bases matching TRBD2. CDR3 length: 14 residues. CDR1 is MNHNY and CDR2 is SVGAGI in the germline V gene (reference sequence). The V segment lost 6 bases and the J segment 0 bases; nucleotides outside the gene matches: 5. CDR3 in DNA: TGTGCCAGCAGCCATGGCGGGGGCTCCTACGAGCAGTACTTC. Protein product: CASSHGGGSYEQYF.

The sample holds one count of this clone. The chain couples TRBV5-4 to TRBJ2-3, with TRBD2 matching over 9 bases. Unmatched junction bases numbered 2, after V lost 0 bases and J lost 6 bases. Germline V lookup: CDR1 SGHNT, CDR2 YYREEE (reference sequence). The CDR3 has 14 residues. The DNA for the CDR3 is TGTGCCAGCAGCTTGGCTAGCGGGGTGGATACGCAGTATTTT. Its protein is CASSLASGVDTQYF.

V gene TRBV7-6 combines with J gene TRBJ2-1; TRBD2 matches at 8 bases. The germline V gene encodes CDR1 SGHVS and CDR2 FNYEAQ. The CDR3 runs 16 residues. The V segment lost 8 bases and the J segment 8 bases; nucleotides outside the gene matches: 17. CDR3 nucleotides: TGTGCCAGCTCTTCGCTGGCGGGGGGTACGTCCCATGAGCAGTTCTTC. The encoded protein is CASSSLAGGTSHEQFF.

This rearrangement joins TRBV2 to TRBJ2-7, with TRBD2 as a possible D gene (5 bases). The CDR3 sequence is 15 residues long. With 9 bases removed from V and 5 bases from J, the gap between germline ends came to 23 bases. Germline assignment: CDR1 SNHLY and CDR2 FYNNEI. In nucleotides, the CDR3 is TGTGCCAGTTTCCCCGTTGAGGGCGGACCCCACGAGCAGTACTTC. Amino acid sequence: CASFPVEGGPHEQYF. The full variable domain, completed using reference TRBV2 and TRBJ2-7, is EPEVTQTPSHQVTQMGQEVILRCVPISNHLYFYWYRQILGQKVEFLVSFYNNEISEKSEIFDDQFSVERPDGSNFTLKIRSTKLEDSAMYFCASFPVEGGPHEQYFGPGTRLTVT.

This chain joins TRBV7-8 and TRBJ1-5; TRBD1 agrees at 8 bases. Unmatched junction bases numbered 6, after V lost 1 base and J lost 7 bases. This CDR3 has 15 amino acids. CDR1 is SGHVS and CDR2 is FQNEAQ in the germline V gene. The CDR3: CASSLVGQGIQPQHF. CDR3 in DNA: TGTGCCAGCAGCTTAGTTGGACAGGGAATCCAGCCCCAGCATTTT.

A word on this clone: This likely came from a read error, as a far larger clone is one base away. Other nucleotide sequences in the sample specify the same CDR3. The rearrangement joins TRBV7-9 to TRBJ1-1; TRBD1 aligns across 7 bases. There are 13 residues in the CDR3. J was trimmed by 3 bases and V by 2 bases; bases with no gene match: 0. Germline lookup yields CDR1 SEHNR and CDR2 FQNEAQ (reference sequence). CDR3 coding DNA: TGTGCCAGCAGCTTAACAGGGGACACTGAAGCTTTCTTT. Protein: CASSLTGDTEAFF.

The J gene is TRBJ2-5, the V gene TRBV27; 10 bases are a match to TRBD2. This CDR3 is 15 amino acids long. With 5 bases clipped from V and 3 bases from J, the junction kept 6 bases outside the gene matches. CDR1 MNHEY and CDR2 SMNVEV come from the germline V gene (reference sequence). The CDR3 sequence: CASSSLAGGEETQYF. CDR3 coding DNA: TGTGCCAGCAGTAGCTTAGCGGGAGGTGAAGAGACCCAGTACTTC.

The J gene is TRBJ1-1, the V gene TRBV5-1, with D possibly TRBD1 on 6 matching bases. The germline gives CDR1 SGHRS, CDR2 YFSETQ. Trimming took 7 bases from V and 5 from J, leaving 12 bases between them. The CDR3 runs 12 residues. CDR3 loop: CASSTQGTEAFF. The CDR3 nucleotides are TGCGCCAGCTCAACACAGGGAACTGAAGCTTTCTTT.

The chain recombines TRBV28 with TRBJ1-5; D unclear. CDR1 is MDHEN and CDR2 is SYDVKM in the germline V gene. Between the trimmed V and J ends, which lost 6 bases and 2 bases, there was a span of 11 bases. The length of the CDR3 is 14 residues. The DNA for the CDR3 is TGTGCCAGCAGAGGAGGGTCGGGCAATCAGCCCCAGCATTTT. Translating gives CASRGGSGNQPQHF.

This chain links TRBV5-8 with TRBJ2-7; 10 nucleotides line up with TRBD1. There are 15 residues in the CDR3. Per the germline V gene, CDR1 is SGHTS and CDR2 is YDEGEE. After removal of 0 bases from V and 6 bases from J, the junction contained 6 bases not matched to a gene. The DNA for the CDR3 is TGTGCCAGCAGCTTGGGGGACAGGGGATGGAGCGAGCAGTACTTC. Encoded protein: CASSLGDRGWSEQYF.

CDR3 nucleotides: TGTGCCAGCAAGGCCGGGGGGGCGGCCGAGCAGTACTTC. Translated, it gives CASKAGGAAEQYF. This chain joins TRBV2 and TRBJ2-7; 8 positions agree with TRBD2. CDR3 length equals 13 residues. Per the germline V gene, CDR1 is SNHLY and CDR2 is FYNNEI. V shed 7 bases, J shed 6 bases, and the junction held 8 bases outside the gene matches. Filled out from reference TRBV2 and TRBJ2-7, the complete variable domain reads EPEVTQTPSHQVTQMGQEVILRCVPISNHLYFYWYRQILGQKVEFLVSFYNNEISEKSEIFDDQFSVERPDGSNFTLKIRSTKLEDSAMYFCASKAGGAAEQYFGPGTRLTVT.

This rearrangement joins TRBV19 to TRBJ2-1, with TRBD2 matching 13 bases. Germline loops: CDR1 LNHDA, CDR2 SQIVND (reference sequence). The CDR3 loop spans 14 amino acids. V gave up 9 bases and J gave up 10 bases; unmatched junction bases: 9. The CDR3 DNA reads TGTGCCAGCACCGGGACTAGCGGGGAGTGGGAGCAGTTCTTC. Amino acids: CASTGTSGEWEQFF.

The rearrangement joins TRBV11-3 to TRBJ2-2; weak D call: TRBD2 (5 bases). V gave up 2 bases and J gave up 7 bases, with 17 bases separating them. This CDR3 is 16 amino acids long. Germline V CDR1 and CDR2: SGHNT, YENEEA. This chain's CDR3 is CASSLLPRLAGGELFF. The CDR3 region has the DNA TGTGCCAGCAGCTTACTCCCCCGGCTAGCTGGCGGGGAGCTGTTTTTT.

This chain links TRBV7-6 with TRBJ2-3, with a tentative D call TRBD2 (5 bases). Trimming removed 0 bases at V and 1 base at J, with 8 bases between. Germline CDR1 and CDR2: SGHVS and FNYEAQ. The CDR3 consists of 15 residues. The CDR3 DNA reads TGTGCCAGCAGCTTAGCTCGCGGGCGCACAGATACGCAGTATTTT. This translates into CASSLARGRTDTQYF.

The chain has TRBV14 and TRBJ2-1; D unresolved. The CDR3 consists of 17 residues. CDR1 and CDR2 (germline): SGHDN, FVKESK. V lost 0 bases to trimming and J lost 4 bases, with 16 bases between them. The CDR3 sequence is CASSQDSVWAAYNEQFF. The CDR3 nucleotides read TGTGCCAGCAGCCAAGATTCGGTTTGGGCTGCTTACAATGAGCAGTTCTTC.

This clone was seen a few times. V usage is TRBV28 and J usage is TRBJ1-1, with D unclear. Germline CDR1 MDHEN, CDR2 SYDVKM. The CDR3 totals 14 residues. V lost 3 bases and J lost 3, with 11 bases in between. The CDR3 bases are TGTGCCAGCAGTTTTCGCCGGAGGGACACTGAAGCTTTCTTT. Protein: CASSFRRRDTEAFF.

The V and J genes are TRBV9 and TRBJ1-2, with 7 positions matching TRBD1. The length of the CDR3 is 15 residues. V shed 0 bases, J shed 0 bases, and the junction held 2 bases outside the gene matches. The germline CDR1 and CDR2 sequences are SGDLS and YYNGEE. This CDR3 is CASSVAGQPNYGYTF. The CDR3 nucleotides read TGTGCCAGCAGCGTAGCGGGACAGCCTAACTATGGCTACACCTTC.

The chain links TRBV18 to TRBJ2-2; a possible D gene is TRBD1 (6 bases). The V gene lost 6 bases and the J gene lost 1 base, with 9 bases spanning the gap. Germline CDR1 KGHSH, CDR2 LQKENI. CDR3 length: 14 residues. CDR3 sequence reads: CASSRTVNTGELFF. The CDR3 DNA is TGTGCCAGCTCGCGGACAGTGAACACCGGGGAGCTGTTTTTT.

DNA for the CDR3: TGTGCCAGCACCTATTGGGACAGGGGAAATCAGCCCCAGCATTTT. Translation: CASTYWDRGNQPQHF. The gene calls are TRBV28 and TRBJ1-5, with 10 bases lining up with TRBD1. With V trimmed by 7 bases and J by 4 bases, 7 bases remained unmatched. CDR3 length equals 15 residues. CDR1 is MDHEN and CDR2 is SYDVKM in the germline V gene.

The rearrangement links TRBV5-5 to TRBJ2-5; D gene unclear. Between the trimmed V and J ends, which lost 4 bases and 4 bases, there was a span of 11 bases. Per germline, CDR1 SGHKS and CDR2 YYEKEE (reference sequence). CDR3 length equals 13 residues. The CDR3 nucleotides read TGTGCCAGCAGCCCGAGACTCCTAGAGACCCAGTACTTC. Amino acids: CASSPRLLETQYF.

In DNA, the CDR3 is TGTGCCAGCAGTTATAAGTTTAGGAGTTACACCTTC. Its translation is CASSYKFRSYTF. The chain recombines TRBV6-2 or TRBV6-3 with TRBJ1-2; D gene unclear. Trimming removed 3 bases from V and 11 bases from J, with 13 bases in between. There are 12 residues in the CDR3. The V gene's germline CDR1 is MNHEY and CDR2 SVGEGT.